This T cell receptor (beta chain) originates from a study of control samples from healthy donors and cancer patients. Trimming cost V 6 bases and J 4 bases, with 14 bases left between them. The CDR3 extends over 14 amino acids. The germline CDR1 and CDR2 sequences are LNHDA and SQIVND (reference sequence). Using immunoSEQ multiplex PCR, the repertoire was profiled, and TCRdb retains in-frame clones only, with some absent. The sample contains 75,000 to 100,000 clones, around 80% of which appear only once. The receptor was derived from a man in his sixties in good health. The rearrangement links TRBV19 to TRBJ2-3; either TRBD1 or TRBD2 may supply D (5 bases each). Input material: blood. The CDR3 DNA reads TGTGCCAGTAGCGAGGGCAGGGCCCCAGATACGCAGTATTTT. Translation gives CASSEGRAPDTQYF.